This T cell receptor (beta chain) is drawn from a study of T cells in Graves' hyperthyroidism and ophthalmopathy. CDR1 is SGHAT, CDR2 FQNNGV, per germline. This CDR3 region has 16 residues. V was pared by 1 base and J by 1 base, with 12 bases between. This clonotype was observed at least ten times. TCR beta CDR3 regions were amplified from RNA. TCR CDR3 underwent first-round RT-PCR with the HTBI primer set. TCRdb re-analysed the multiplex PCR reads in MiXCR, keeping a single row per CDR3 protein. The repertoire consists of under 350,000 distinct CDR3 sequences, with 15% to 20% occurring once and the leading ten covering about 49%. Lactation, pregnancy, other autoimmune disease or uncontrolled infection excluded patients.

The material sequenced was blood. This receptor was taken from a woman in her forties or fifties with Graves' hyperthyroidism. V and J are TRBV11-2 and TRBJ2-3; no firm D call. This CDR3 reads CASSLGTGLRTDTQYF. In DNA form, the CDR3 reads TGTGCCAGCAGCTTAGGAACCGGCCTGCGCACAGATACGCAGTATTTT.